The sample holds a few counts of the clone carrying this T cell receptor beta chain. Its matching antigen is unknown. Quantitative 5'-RACE with molecular barcodes generated TCR beta libraries. TCRdb redid the calling of the 5' RACE reads with MiXCR, one entry per CDR3 protein. The table records around 340,000 distinct CDR3 sequences, approximately 20% of them present only once. The sample originates from a study of CD8 T cells in ankylosing spondylitis. CDR3 length: 12 amino acids. The ends were cut back, 4 bases at V and 5 bases at J, with 8 bases in the middle. General observations from the study: Clones linked to disease, bearing a CD8+ phenotype, were relatively rare in peripheral blood. According to the report, clones linked to the disease were significantly enriched in matched synovial fluid samples taken from ankylosing spondylitis patients. Among TCR beta sequences, a motif of several highly homologous variants appeared characteristic of ankylosing spondylitis blood.

The clonotype originates from a male donor with ankylosing spondylitis or in good health (not recorded which). The chain carries TRBV12-3 or TRBV12-4 and TRBJ2-5; D not certain. The specimen sequenced was blood, either unsorted or a sorted T cell fraction (not recorded which). CDR3 coding DNA: TGTGCCAGCAGTTGGGGTCGGGAGACCCAGTACTTC. Protein sequence: CASSWGRETQYF.